This T cell receptor beta chain appears in the sequencing data of a study of blood T cells in healthy people across ages. Study-wide findings and caveats: A strong correlation was found between TCR beta diversity and the percentage of naive T cells.

Using a J-beta primer mix together with a sample-barcoded 5' primer, a second PCR was run for roughly 6 to 12 cycles. A template-switch adaptor containing 12 random nucleotides labeled each cDNA molecule. Each sample yielded at least 2.5 million CDR3-containing paired-end reads. TCRdb analysed the 5' RACE reads with MiXCR anew, one entry per CDR3 protein. Among about 1.5 million distinct CDR3 sequences listed, 40% to 45% were seen once. The study drew donors from healthy Caucasian individuals in Russia aged roughly 6 to 90. This clonotype was picked up one time. The antigen is unknown. The sequencing sample was made of blood. This receptor was identified in a woman younger than 30 in good health.

The CDR3 sequence: CASSEKGKYF. Written as DNA, the CDR3 is TGTGCCAGCAGTGAAAAGGGAAAGTACTTC. J is TRBJ2-5 and V is TRBV25-1; D remains unclear. Looked up from germline, CDR1 is MGHDK and CDR2 is SYGVNS. The CDR3 is 10 residues long. V lost 2 bases and J lost 12, with 7 bases in between. Together with reference TRBV25-1 and TRBJ2-5, the CDR3 gives the full variable domain: EADIYQTPRYLVIGTGKKITLECSQTMGHDKMYWYQQDPGMELHLIHYSYGVNSTEKGDLSSESTVSRIRTEHFPLTLESARPSHTSQYLCASSEKGKYFGPGTRLLVL.